Listed here are 28 T cell receptor beta chains from one sample, sequenced in a study of cytomegalovirus exposure and HLA in healthy donors. A multiplex PCR was run with 60 Vbeta primers and 13 Jbeta primers. Some clones are missing from TCRdb's copy, which holds only in-frame ones; the method was immunoSEQ multiplex PCR. The sample carries about 180,000 clones, around 77% recorded once. The sequencing sample was made of PBMCs. Every receptor here comes from a woman aged 25-40 years in good health and CMV-seronegative.

J is TRBJ2-5 and V is TRBV14, with TRBD2 matching 13 bases. The CDR3 runs 18 residues. The ends lost 1 base at V and 1 base at J; junction bases unmatched: 6. Germline lookup yields CDR1 SGHDN and CDR2 FVKESK. The CDR3: CASSQAGTSGDPQETQYF. The DNA of the CDR3 is TGTGCCAGCAGCCAAGCCGGGACTAGCGGGGACCCCCAAGAGACCCAGTACTTC.

The chain links TRBV2 to TRBJ2-5; no clear D gene. The germline V gene has CDR1 SNHLY and CDR2 FYNNEI. V was trimmed by 6 bases and J by 5 bases, leaving 4 bases between them. This CDR3 comprises 10 residues. The CDR3 region is CASRRETQYF. The CDR3 bases are TGTGCCAGCAGACGGGAGACCCAGTACTTC.

The chain couples TRBV19 to TRBJ1-5, with TRBD1 matching over 8 bases. This CDR3 spans 15 amino acids. The ends lost 6 bases at V and 0 bases at J; junction bases unmatched: 4. In germline, CDR1 is LNHDA, CDR2 SQIVND (reference sequence). CDR3 sequence (DNA): TGTGCCAGTAGGAACAGGGGGGATAGCAATCAGCCCCAGCATTTT. It encodes CASRNRGDSNQPQHF.

The CDR3 loop reads CASSQGRGGRVGLIGTDTQYF. The CDR3, as DNA: TGTGCCAGCAGCCAAGGGCGGGGGGGCAGAGTTGGCCTTATCGGCACAGATACGCAGTATTTT. V gene TRBV14 combines with J gene TRBJ2-3; TRBD2 agrees at 9 bases. The CDR3 consists of 21 residues. The ends lost 1 base at V and 1 base at J; junction bases unmatched: 18. Germline-derived CDR1 and CDR2 are SGHDN and FVKESK. The whole variable domain, remainder taken from reference TRBV14 and TRBJ2-3, is EAGVTQFPSHSVIEKGQTVTLRCDPISGHDNLYWYRRVMGKEIKFLLHFVKESKQDESGMPNNRFLAERTGGTYSTLKVQPAELEDSGVYFCASSQGRGGRVGLIGTDTQYFGPGTRLTVL.

In its sample, this clone was seen a few times. J is TRBJ1-1 and V is TRBV15, with TRBD1 identical over 8 bases. The CDR3 totals 15 residues. The germline V gene has CDR1 LNHNV and CDR2 YYDKDF (reference sequence). The trim removed 6 bases at V and 5 bases at J, leaving 11 bases unmatched. CDR3 amino acids: CATRSTGGEETEAFF. Written as DNA, the CDR3 is TGTGCCACCAGATCCACAGGGGGGGAGGAGACTGAAGCTTTCTTT.

The chain is built from TRBV7-2 and TRBJ2-3, with D perhaps matching TRBD2 (5 bases). The CDR3 consists of 17 residues. V gave up 4 bases and J gave up 3 bases, with 20 bases separating them. Germline V gives CDR1 SGHTA, CDR2 FQGNSA. The CDR3 sequence: CASSSPRGAVLTDTQYF. The CDR3 region has the DNA TGTGCCAGCAGCTCCCCTCGAGGAGCGGTTCTGACAGATACGCAGTATTTT.

The gene calls are TRBV27 and TRBJ2-5; 7 bases are a match to TRBD2. Trimming at V came to 3 bases and at J to 5 bases, leaving 3 bases not matched to a gene. Germline V CDR1 and CDR2: MNHEY, SMNVEV (reference sequence). The CDR3 consists of 13 residues. The CDR3 DNA reads as TGTGCCAGCAGTTTTACCGGGGGGGAGACCCAGTACTTC. This encodes CASSFTGGETQYF.

This chain links TRBV4-2 with TRBJ2-6; weak D call: TRBD1 (6 bases). V was shortened by 0 bases and J by 1 base, with 16 bases between the two germline ends. Per germline, CDR1 LGHNA and CDR2 YNFKEQ. CDR3 length: 19 amino acids. As DNA, the CDR3 is TGTGCCAGCAGCCAAGATTTAACCAGGGGTTCTTCTGGGGCCAACGTCCTGACTTTC. Protein sequence: CASSQDLTRGSSGANVLTF.

V gene TRBV18 combines with J gene TRBJ2-3, with a tentative D call TRBD1 (5 bases). V lost 3 bases and J lost 2, with 15 bases in between. CDR1 is KGHSH and CDR2 is LQKENI in the germline V gene. The length of the CDR3 is 16 residues. Here the CDR3 reads CASSPLQGAATDTQYF. CDR3 DNA sequence: TGTGCCAGCTCACCCCTACAAGGGGCAGCCACAGATACGCAGTATTTT.

This sequence joins TRBV2 and TRBJ1-2; maybe TRBD1 (6 bases). The V end lost 9 bases, the J end lost 2 bases, and 16 bases lay between the germline ends. The CDR3 length is 14 residues. Germline lookup yields CDR1 SNHLY and CDR2 FYNNEI. DNA for the CDR3: TGTGCCAGTTGGACAGACAGCTCCAACTATGGCTACACCTTC. The encoded protein is CASWTDSSNYGYTF.

This chain joins TRBV19 and TRBJ2-7, with 7 bases aligning to TRBD1. The CDR3 runs 15 residues. V dropped 4 bases and J dropped 4; count of bases not matched to a gene: 10. Looked up from germline, CDR1 is LNHDA and CDR2 is SQIVND (reference sequence). The CDR3: CASSSPSGQLYEQYF. CDR3 sequence (DNA): TGTGCCAGTAGTAGTCCCTCGGGACAGCTATACGAGCAGTACTTC.

The chain has TRBV7-8 and TRBJ1-1, with D tentatively TRBD1 (5 bases). This CDR3 contains 16 residues. V lost 1 base, J lost 0 bases, and 12 bases lay in between. CDR1 SGHVS and CDR2 FQNEAQ come from the germline V gene. The CDR3 sequence is CASSLEQWGVNTEAFF. The CDR3 nucleotides are TGTGCCAGCAGCTTAGAACAATGGGGGGTGAACACTGAAGCTTTCTTT. Full variable domain (rest looked up from reference TRBV7-8 and TRBJ1-1): GAGVSQSPRYKVAKRGQDVALRCDPISGHVSLFWYQQALGQGPEFLTYFQNEAQLDKSGLPSDRFFAERPEGSVSTLKIQRTQQEDSAVYLCASSLEQWGVNTEAFFGQGTRLTVV.

V and J are TRBV7-2 and TRBJ2-4, with D perhaps TRBD1 (5 bases). Per germline, CDR1 SGHTA and CDR2 FQGNSA. The CDR3 sequence is 15 residues long. V lost 1 base and J 4 bases, leaving 11 bases between the germline ends. CDR3 protein: CASSLDPAGKNIQYF. The CDR3 nucleotides are TGTGCCAGCAGCTTAGATCCGGCAGGGAAAAACATTCAGTACTTC.

CDR3 sequence: CASSRTSGGSTDTQYF. The DNA for the CDR3 is TGTGCCAGCAGCCGGACTAGCGGGGGCAGCACAGATACGCAGTATTTT. The gene calls are TRBV5-6 and TRBJ2-3; 13 positions match TRBD2. V shed 4 bases, J shed 0 bases, and the junction held 2 bases outside the gene matches. CDR1 is SGHDT and CDR2 is YYEEEE in the germline V gene. CDR3 size: 16 residues. Looking up the rest from reference TRBV5-6 and TRBJ2-3 gives the full variable domain: DAGVTQSPTHLIKTRGQQVTLRCSPKSGHDTVSWYQQALGQGPQFIFQYYEEEERQRGNFPDRFSGHQFPNYSSELNVNALLLGDSALYLCASSRTSGGSTDTQYFGPGTRLTVL.

This clone came up once. The chain recombines TRBV7-4 with TRBJ2-5; 13 bases are shared with TRBD2. The J call may be faulty, since TRBJ2-7 better matches the DNA end. This CDR3 comprises 18 residues. CDR1 and CDR2 (germline): SGHVT, SQSDAQ. CDR3 DNA: TGTGCCAGCAGTTTCACCCATCGGACTAGCGGGGGAACCTACGAGCAGTACTTC. Translation: CASSFTHRTSGGTYEQYF.

The rearrangement joins TRBV18 to TRBJ1-2, with TRBD1 matching over 10 bases. The CDR3 runs 17 residues. Losses at the gene ends were 2 bases for V and 6 bases for J; bases not matched to a gene: 12. CDR1 and CDR2 from the germline V gene are KGHSH and LQKENI. The CDR3 loop reads CASSPSLDRGLGNGYTF. The CDR3 nucleotides read TGTGCCAGCTCACCATCCCTAGACAGGGGGCTCGGAAATGGCTACACCTTC.

The chain joins TRBV6-5 to TRBJ1-3; a possible D gene is TRBD1 (5 bases). V dropped 7 bases and J dropped 4 bases, with 17 bases sitting between them. CDR1 is MNHEY, CDR2 SVGAGI, per germline. The CDR3 consists of 15 residues. The CDR3 here is CASTHGQGGGNTIYF. In DNA, the CDR3 is TGTGCCAGCACCCACGGGCAGGGTGGCGGAAACACCATATATTTT.

The V call is TRBV4-3, the J call TRBJ1-5; no definite D call. The germline V and J ends were trimmed by 0 bases and 9 bases, with 12 bases remaining between them. The germline gives CDR1 LGHNA, CDR2 YSLEER. This CDR3 spans 14 amino acids. Written as DNA, the CDR3 is TGCGCCAGCAGCCAAGATTTATCTTCCCGGCCCCAGCATTTT. It translates to CASSQDLSSRPQHF.

The V and J genes are TRBV19 and TRBJ1-1; D perhaps matches TRBD1 (5 bases). Germline values: CDR1 LNHDA, CDR2 SQIVND (reference sequence). V was shortened by 1 base and J by 0 bases, with 15 bases between the two germline ends. The CDR3 length is 17 residues. CDR3 DNA: TGTGCCAGTAGTATAGCAGGGTTACAAAGTTTGAACACTGAAGCTTTCTTT. Its protein is CASSIAGLQSLNTEAFF.

V gene TRBV7-3 combines with J gene TRBJ1-2, with D unresolved. Looked up from germline, CDR1 is SGHTA and CDR2 is FQGTGA. The germline V and J ends were trimmed by 0 bases and 0 bases, with 2 bases remaining between them. The CDR3 covers 13 residues. In DNA, the CDR3 is TGTGCCAGCAGCTTAACCGCTAACTATGGCTACACCTTC. Protein product: CASSLTANYGYTF.

This chain links TRBV4-1 with TRBJ2-1; D is uncertain. V was trimmed by 0 bases and J by 3 bases, leaving 3 bases between them. The CDR3 runs 13 residues. The germline V gene encodes CDR1 MGHRA and CDR2 YSYEKL. CDR3 amino acids: CASSQDNYNEQFF. CDR3 nucleotide sequence: TGCGCCAGCAGCCAAGATAACTACAATGAGCAGTTCTTC.

The chain has TRBV10-2 and TRBJ1-2, with 8 nucleotides matching TRBD1. CDR1 is WSHSY, CDR2 SAAADI, per germline. CDR3 length: 14 residues. The V gene end was trimmed by 6 bases and the J gene end by 3 bases; junction bases not matched to a gene: 6. The CDR3 protein is CASRPGGADYGYTF. The DNA of the CDR3 is TGCGCCAGCAGGCCAGGGGGCGCTGACTATGGCTACACCTTC.

This clone has just a few counts. The chain employs TRBV6-1 and TRBJ1-2, with D possibly matching TRBD1 (5 bases). Germline V gene lookup returns CDR1 MNHNS and CDR2 SASEGT. The germline V and J ends were trimmed by 5 bases and 4 bases, with 14 bases remaining between them. CDR3 length equals 14 residues. CDR3: CASSPSGDGYGYTF. CDR3 DNA sequence: TGTGCCAGCAGTCCAAGCGGGGACGGCTATGGCTACACCTTC.

This clone has just one count. The chain joins TRBV7-2 to TRBJ2-1, with 9 bases identical to TRBD2. Germline CDR1 reads SGHTA; CDR2 reads FQGNSA. The V and J ends lost 0 bases and 8 bases, in that order; junction bases with no gene match: 8. This CDR3 spans 16 amino acids. The CDR3 DNA is TGTGCCAGCAGCTTAGCGCTCGCGGGGGGGGGCGATGAGCAGTTCTTC. This encodes CASSLALAGGGDEQFF.

This chain uses TRBV18 with TRBJ1-5; D remains unclear. Germline V gene lookup returns CDR1 KGHSH and CDR2 LQKENI. The V and J ends lost 3 bases and 2 bases respectively, with 11 bases between them. The CDR3 length is 15 residues. CDR3 DNA sequence: TGTGCCAGCTCACCGGAGGGTAGGGGCAATCAGCCCCAGCATTTT. Translated: CASSPEGRGNQPQHF. Together with reference TRBV18 and TRBJ1-5, the CDR3 gives the full variable domain: NAGVMQNPRHLVRRRGQEARLRCSPMKGHSHVYWYRQLPEEGLKFMVYLQKENIIDESGMPKERFSAEFPKEGPSILRIQQVVRGDSAAYFCASSPEGRGNQPQHFGDGTRLSIL.

The chain joins TRBV13 to TRBJ2-1, with TRBD2 as a possible D gene (7 bases). CDR1 and CDR2 (germline): PRHDT, FYEKMQ (reference sequence). V lost 5 bases to trimming and J lost 0 bases, with 17 bases between them. CDR3 length equals 17 residues. CDR3: CASSRGAEQVSYNEQFF. The CDR3, as DNA: TGTGCCAGCAGCCGGGGGGCAGAACAGGTCTCCTACAATGAGCAGTTCTTC. Filled out from reference TRBV13 and TRBJ2-1, the complete variable domain reads AAGVIQSPRHLIKEKRETATLKCYPIPRHDTVYWYQQGPGQDPQFLISFYEKMQSDKGSIPDRFSAQQFSDYHSELNMSSLELGDSALYFCASSRGAEQVSYNEQFFGPGTRLTVL.

The chain is built from TRBV7-6 and TRBJ2-1; 13 bases fit TRBD2. This CDR3 is 19 amino acids long. With V trimmed by 5 bases and J by 0 bases, 10 bases remained unmatched. Germline V gives CDR1 SGHVS, CDR2 FNYEAQ. The CDR3 is CASSPRTSGGPSSYNEQFF. CDR3 DNA sequence: TGTGCCAGCAGCCCGAGGACTAGCGGGGGCCCGAGCTCCTACAATGAGCAGTTCTTC.

This clone was seen just once. The V and J genes are TRBV27 and TRBJ1-2; no reliable D call. Germline V lookup: CDR1 MNHEY, CDR2 SMNVEV (reference sequence). The CDR3 is made up of 18 amino acids. V lost 0 bases and J lost 0, with 17 bases in between. CDR3 DNA sequence: TGTGCCAGCAGTTTATCCCCCAGGACCGGGAACTCTAACTATGGCTACACCTTC. It is translated as CASSLSPRTGNSNYGYTF.